This T cell receptor (beta chain) emerged from a study of blood T cell repertoires in COVID-19. Only in-frame clones appear in the TCRdb table, and some are missing; sequencing was by immunoSEQ multiplex PCR. The data hold around 300,000 clones, with about 88% observed a single time. Recovery among Cohort 3 donors was established by two negative PCRs, clearance, or symptom resolution. The clonotype originates from a woman in her forties or fifties who had recovered from COVID-19. Source material: PBMCs or T cells enriched from blood (not recorded which).

The CDR3 reads CASSWTGGLTGANVLTF. The CDR3 nucleotides read TGTGCCAGCAGTTGGACAGGGGGCCTAACTGGGGCCAACGTCCTGACTTTC. The chain employs TRBV27 and TRBJ2-6, with 11 bases lining up with TRBD1. Germline-derived CDR1 and CDR2 are MNHEY and SMNVEV (reference sequence). The length of the CDR3 is 17 residues. Trimming took 4 bases from V and 2 from J; bases not matched to a gene: 4.